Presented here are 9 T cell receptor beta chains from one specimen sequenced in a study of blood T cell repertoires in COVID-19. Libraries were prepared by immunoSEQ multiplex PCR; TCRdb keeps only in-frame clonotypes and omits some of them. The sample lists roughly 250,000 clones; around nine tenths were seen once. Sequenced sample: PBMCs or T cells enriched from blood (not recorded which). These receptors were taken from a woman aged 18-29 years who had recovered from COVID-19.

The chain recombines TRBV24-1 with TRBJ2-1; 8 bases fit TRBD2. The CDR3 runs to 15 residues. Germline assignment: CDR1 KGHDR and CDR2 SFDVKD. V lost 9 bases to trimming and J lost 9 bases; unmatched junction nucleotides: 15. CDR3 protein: CATSARLAGSAEQFF. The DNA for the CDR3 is TGTGCCACCTCTGCAAGGTTAGCGGGATCGGCTGAGCAGTTCTTC.

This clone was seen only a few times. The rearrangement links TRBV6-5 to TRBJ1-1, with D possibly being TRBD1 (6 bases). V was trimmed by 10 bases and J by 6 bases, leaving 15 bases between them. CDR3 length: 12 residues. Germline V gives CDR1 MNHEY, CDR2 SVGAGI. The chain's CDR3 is CAMRTATSEAFF. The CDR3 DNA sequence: TGTGCCATGCGGACAGCGACTTCTGAAGCTTTCTTT.

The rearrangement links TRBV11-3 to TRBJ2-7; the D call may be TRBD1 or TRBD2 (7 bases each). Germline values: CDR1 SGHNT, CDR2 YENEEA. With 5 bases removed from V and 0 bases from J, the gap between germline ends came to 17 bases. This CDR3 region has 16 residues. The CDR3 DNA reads TGTGCCAGCAGCCTAGCGGCGAGGGACAGCTCCTACGAGCAGTACTTC. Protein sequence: CASSLAARDSSYEQYF.

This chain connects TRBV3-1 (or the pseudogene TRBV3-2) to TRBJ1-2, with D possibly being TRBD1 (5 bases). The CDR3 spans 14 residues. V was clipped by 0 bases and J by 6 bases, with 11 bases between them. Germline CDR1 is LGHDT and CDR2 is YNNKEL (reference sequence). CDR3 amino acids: CASSQDQGWNGYTF. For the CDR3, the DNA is TGTGCCAGCAGCCAAGATCAGGGATGGAATGGCTACACCTTC.

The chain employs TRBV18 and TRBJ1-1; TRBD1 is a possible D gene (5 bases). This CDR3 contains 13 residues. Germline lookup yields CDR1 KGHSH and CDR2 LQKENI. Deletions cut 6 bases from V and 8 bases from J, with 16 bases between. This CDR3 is CASSPSRQKEAFF. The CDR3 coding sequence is TGTGCCAGCTCCCCGAGCCGACAGAAAGAAGCTTTCTTT.

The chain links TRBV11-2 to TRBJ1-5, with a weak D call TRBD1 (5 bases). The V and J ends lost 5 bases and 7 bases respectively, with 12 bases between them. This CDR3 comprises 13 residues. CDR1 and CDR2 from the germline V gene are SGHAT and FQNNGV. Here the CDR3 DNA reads TGTGCCAGCAGCATCGGGCAGGGACAGCCCCAGCATTTT. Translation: CASSIGQGQPQHF.

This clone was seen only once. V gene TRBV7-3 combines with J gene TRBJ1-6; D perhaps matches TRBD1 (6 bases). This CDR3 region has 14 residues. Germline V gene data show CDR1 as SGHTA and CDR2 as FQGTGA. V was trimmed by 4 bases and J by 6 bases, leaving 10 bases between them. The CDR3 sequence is CASSSQGANSPLHF. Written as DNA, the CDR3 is TGTGCCAGCAGCTCACAGGGAGCTAATTCACCCCTCCACTTT.

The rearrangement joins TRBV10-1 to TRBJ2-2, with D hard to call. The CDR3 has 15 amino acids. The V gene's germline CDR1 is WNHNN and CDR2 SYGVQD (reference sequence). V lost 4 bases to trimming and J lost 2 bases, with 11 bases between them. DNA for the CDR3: TGCGCCAGCAGTGGGTCGAGACAAAACACCGGGGAGCTGTTTTTT. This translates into CASSGSRQNTGELFF.

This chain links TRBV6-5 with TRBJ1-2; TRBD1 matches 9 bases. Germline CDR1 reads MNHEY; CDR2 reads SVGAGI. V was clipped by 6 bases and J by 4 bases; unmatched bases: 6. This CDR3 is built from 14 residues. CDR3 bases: TGTGCCAGCAGACGCGGACAGGGGATCTATGGCTACACCTTC. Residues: CASRRGQGIYGYTF.